Below are 21 T cell receptor beta chains sequenced from a single sample in a study of shared clonotypes between healthy human individuals. Here immunoSEQ multiplex PCR was the method, and the copy in TCRdb shows in-frame clones only, minus some. Seen here are some 96,000 clones, roughly half observed once, and the top ten hold over 13%. Source material: PBMCs. Receptors originate from a middle-aged woman in good health. Some clones in this sample may be carry-over from other donors' samples.

This clone was seen more than once but under ten times. The rearrangement joins TRBV10-1 to TRBJ1-5, with D perhaps matching TRBD1 (6 bases). V lost 4 bases to trimming and J lost 6 bases, with 13 bases between them. This CDR3 is built from 14 residues. Germline V gene sequence: CDR1 WNHNN, CDR2 SYGVQD (reference sequence). This CDR3 is CASSASGEGQPQHF. For the CDR3, the DNA is TGCGCCAGCAGTGCTTCAGGGGAGGGTCAGCCCCAGCATTTT.

The chain combines TRBV25-1 with TRBJ2-1; 8 positions match TRBD1. V gave up 8 bases and J gave up 5 bases; unmatched junction bases: 5. The CDR3 contains 13 residues. Germline values: CDR1 MGHDK, CDR2 SYGVNS. The CDR3 loop is CASASTGDNEQFF. The CDR3 DNA reads TGTGCCAGCGCCTCGACAGGGGACAATGAGCAGTTCTTC.

This clone was counted many times. V gene TRBV27 combines with J gene TRBJ2-7, with D maybe TRBD2 (6 bases). The germline V gene has CDR1 MNHEY and CDR2 SMNVEV (reference sequence). There are 14 residues in the CDR3. The germline V and J ends were trimmed by 6 bases and 0 bases, with 12 bases remaining between them. CDR3 protein: CASREGFYSYEQYF. The DNA for the CDR3 is TGTGCCAGCAGGGAGGGTTTTTACTCCTACGAGCAGTACTTC.

This chain connects TRBV6-5 to TRBJ1-1, with D unresolved. Trimming removed 5 bases from V and 3 bases from J, with 13 bases in between. The CDR3 is made up of 14 amino acids. The germline CDR1 and CDR2 sequences are MNHEY and SVGAGI. This CDR3 is CASSRRPGYTEAFF. The DNA for the CDR3 is TGTGCCAGCAGTCGAAGACCGGGTTACACTGAAGCTTTCTTT.

This clone was seen a few times. Just one base apart from a much larger clone, this may be a read error. V usage is TRBV7-9 and J usage is TRBJ2-7; D not certain. The germline V gene has CDR1 SEHNR and CDR2 FQNEAQ (reference sequence). The CDR3 sequence is 15 residues long. Trimming stripped 5 bases from V and 1 base from J, with 15 bases between. The CDR3 DNA sequence: TGTGCCAGCAGCCAAGAAGGAGATGTATCCTACGAGCAGTACTTC. This codes for CASSQEGDVSYEQYF.

The chain couples TRBV4-3 to TRBJ1-1, with a weak D call TRBD1 (5 bases). The V gene's germline CDR1 is LGHNA and CDR2 YSLEER. Trimming took off 4 bases at V and 5 bases at J, with 20 bases between the two ends. CDR3 length: 16 amino acids. CDR3 region: CASSPPKGRAHTEAFF. CDR3 DNA: TGCGCCAGCAGCCCACCCAAGGGACGGGCGCATACTGAAGCTTTCTTT.

This clone occurred many times. V and J are TRBV2 and TRBJ2-7; D is unclear. Trimming left V 6 bases short and J 6 bases short, with 6 bases between. The CDR3 runs to 10 residues. CDR1 SNHLY and CDR2 FYNNEI come from the germline V gene. The CDR3 region has the DNA TGTGCCAGCAGGACGAGCGAGCAGTACTTC. The encoded protein is CASRTSEQYF. Filled out from reference TRBV2 and TRBJ2-7, the complete variable domain reads EPEVTQTPSHQVTQMGQEVILRCVPISNHLYFYWYRQILGQKVEFLVSFYNNEISEKSEIFDDQFSVERPDGSNFTLKIRSTKLEDSAMYFCASRTSEQYFGPGTRLTVT.

Comments on this clone: This could be a read error, since a much larger clone is one nucleotide away. The J gene is TRBJ2-6, the V gene TRBV11-3; no definite D call. CDR1 is SGHNT, CDR2 YENEEA, per germline. The CDR3 is 18 residues long. The CDR3 spells CASGFTTISTSRANVLTF. Written as DNA, the CDR3 is TGTGCCAGCGGCTTTACAACGATCTCGACAAGTCGGGCCAACGTCCTGACTTTC.

Regarding this clone: A much more abundant neighbour one base away suggests this may be a read error. This rearrangement joins TRBV7-9 to TRBJ2-3, with D possibly TRBD2 on 5 matching bases. The CDR3 is 15 residues long. Trimming pared 2 bases from V and 4 bases from J, leaving 13 bases between. Germline CDR1 SEHNR, CDR2 FQNEAQ (reference sequence). The CDR3 nucleotides read TGTGCCAGCAGCTTATCTAGCAGGAGTTCAGATACGCAGTATTTT. Its protein is CASSLSSRSSDTQYF.

This chain connects TRBV18 to TRBJ1-1; D possibly corresponds to TRBD1 (6 bases). V was trimmed by 1 base and J by 1 base, leaving 10 bases between them. Germline lookup yields CDR1 KGHSH and CDR2 LQKENI. The CDR3 contains 15 residues. CDR3 residues: CASSPRVTGNTEAFF. In DNA form, the CDR3 reads TGTGCCAGCTCACCACGGGTGACAGGGAACACTGAAGCTTTCTTT. Together with reference TRBV18 and TRBJ1-1, the CDR3 gives the full variable domain: NAGVMQNPRHLVRRRGQEARLRCSPMKGHSHVYWYRQLPEEGLKFMVYLQKENIIDESGMPKERFSAEFPKEGPSILRIQQVVRGDSAAYFCASSPRVTGNTEAFFGQGTRLTVV.

This clone was picked up many times. The same CDR3 also results from other DNA sequences found in this sample. The chain carries TRBV7-3 and TRBJ1-1, with D perhaps TRBD1 (6 bases). Trimming took 6 bases from V and 1 from J, leaving 9 bases between them. CDR1 is SGHTA and CDR2 is FQGTGA in the germline V gene. This CDR3 comprises 13 residues. In nucleotides, the CDR3 is TGTGCCAGCAGATTGGGACAGAACACTGAAGCTTTCTTT. It yields the protein CASRLGQNTEAFF.

This clone appeared a few times. This chain links TRBV7-8 with TRBJ2-7; 8 positions match TRBD1. Germline V CDR1 and CDR2: SGHVS, FQNEAQ. Trimming at V came to 1 base and at J to 3 bases, leaving 2 bases not matched to a gene. The CDR3 totals 14 residues. The CDR3 DNA reads TGTGCCAGCAGCTTAGGAGACAGGGGCTACGAGCAGTACTTC. Translation: CASSLGDRGYEQYF. The full variable domain, rest sourced from reference TRBV7-8 and TRBJ2-7, is GAGVSQSPRYKVAKRGQDVALRCDPISGHVSLFWYQQALGQGPEFLTYFQNEAQLDKSGLPSDRFFAERPEGSVSTLKIQRTQQEDSAVYLCASSLGDRGYEQYFGPGTRLTVT.

The J gene is TRBJ2-5, the V gene TRBV2; 12 bases match TRBD2. Matching the DNA end better, TRBJ2-7 makes the J call doubtful. Germline loops: CDR1 SNHLY, CDR2 FYNNEI. The CDR3 extends over 15 amino acids. CDR3 residues: CASSLAGGRTYEQYF. The CDR3 DNA reads TGTGCCAGCAGTCTAGCGGGAGGGCGAACCTACGAGCAGTACTTC.

CDR3 bases: TGTGCCAGCAGCTTATCAGGGGACTATGGCTACACCTTC. Its translation is CASSLSGDYGYTF. The chain employs TRBV7-9 and TRBJ1-2; maybe TRBD1 (6 bases). V was cut by 2 bases and J by 3 bases, with 7 bases left in between. This CDR3 comprises 13 residues. The germline CDR1 and CDR2 sequences are SEHNR and FQNEAQ (reference sequence). Using reference TRBV7-9 and TRBJ1-2 for the parts outside the CDR3, the full variable domain is DTGVSQNPRHKITKRGQNVTFRCDPISEHNRLYWYRQTLGQGPEFLTYFQNEAQLEKSRLLSDRFSAERPKGSFSTLEIQRTEQGDSAMYLCASSLSGDYGYTFGSGTRLTVV.

Only a few counts were recorded for this clone. This chain connects TRBV7-9 to TRBJ2-5; 7 bases match TRBD1. Germline-derived CDR1 and CDR2 are SEHNR and FQNEAQ (reference sequence). The CDR3 runs 16 residues. J was trimmed by 2 bases and V by 5 bases; bases with no gene match: 11. This chain's CDR3 is CASSRIPWDSQETQYF. In DNA form, the CDR3 reads TGTGCCAGCAGCCGAATCCCTTGGGACAGTCAAGAGACCCAGTACTTC.

The gene calls are TRBV29-1 and TRBJ1-1, with D possibly matching TRBD1 (6 bases). The germline gives CDR1 SQVTM, CDR2 ANQGSEA. Deletions cut 6 bases from V and 8 bases from J, with 13 bases between. The CDR3 is 11 amino acids. CDR3: CSVGQSGEAFF. DNA of the CDR3: TGCAGCGTAGGACAGTCCGGAGAAGCTTTCTTT.

The chain links TRBV7-7 to TRBJ2-5; no clear D gene. The J call could be wrong; TRBJ2-7 is a better fit for the DNA end. The CDR3 runs 15 residues. Germline V lookup: CDR1 SSHAT, CDR2 FNYEAQ (reference sequence). CDR3 DNA sequence: TGTGCCAGCAGTTTCCTCCGCTACTCACCCTACGAGCAGTACTTC. Translation gives CASSFLRYSPYEQYF.

The chain carries TRBV21-1 and TRBJ2-7; the table's D call, TRBD1, has no DNA check behind it. TRBV21-1 is deemed a pseudogene. CDR3 length equals 14 residues. The DNA for the CDR3 is TGTGCCAGCAGCAAAAGTCCCAGTTCCTACGAGCAGTACTTC. Its translation: CASSKSPSSYEQYF.

J is TRBJ1-5 and V is TRBV18; a weak D match, TRBD1 (5 bases). CDR3 length: 14 amino acids. Per germline, CDR1 KGHSH and CDR2 LQKENI. V was pared by 6 bases and J by 1 base, with 10 bases between. The CDR3 protein is CASSPGNSNQPQHF. The CDR3 DNA follows: TGTGCCAGCTCTCCAGGGAACAGCAATCAGCCCCAGCATTTT.

The V call is TRBV7-9, the J call TRBJ2-1, with D tentatively TRBD2 (5 bases). V was pared by 3 bases and J by 8 bases, with 14 bases between. CDR3 size: 14 residues. CDR1 and CDR2 from the germline V gene are SEHNR and FQNEAQ (reference sequence). Written as DNA, the CDR3 is TGTGCCAGCAGCTTCACTAGGGATGTCGATGAGCAGTTCTTC. Protein sequence: CASSFTRDVDEQFF.

The chain couples TRBV30 to TRBJ1-4; 7 nucleotides line up with TRBD1. The CDR3 consists of 12 residues. Germline V gene lookup returns CDR1 GTSNPN and CDR2 SVGIG (reference sequence). Trimming took 4 bases from V and 8 from J; bases not matched to a gene: 4. The CDR3 DNA reads as TGTGCCTGGACAGGGGGAAGAGAAAAACTGTTTTTT. Translation: CAWTGGREKLFF.